The T cell receptor (beta chain) described here comes from a study of ipilimumab plus nivolumab after autologous stem cell transplantation (dated by TCRdb to about 2021). Concerning the study at large: The median number of doses received by trial patients was four to six for ipilimumab and fewer than ten for nivolumab. Primary refractory and relapsed disease were included in the DLBCL cohort, with 18-month progression-free survival of around 86% and 29%, respectively. Patients undergoing autologous transplant for high-risk diffuse large B cell lymphoma, mature T cell lymphoma, or multiple myeloma were enrolled in the trial. The intent-to-treat population of the trial was made up of under 40 patients.

Checkpoint therapy was initiated 14 to 28 days after autologous transplant, and ipilimumab was administered at 1 mg/kg intravenously on day 1 of selected weeks. Nivolumab was administered at 3 mg/kg intravenously on day 1 of weeks 1, 4, 7, 10, and every two weeks through week 26. Combined checkpoint inhibition with ipilimumab and nivolumab as consolidation after autologous stem cell transplantation was tested in a Phase Ib clinical trial. Preparation of the library involved the immunoSEQ multiplex PCR assay. TCRdb holds this immuneACCESS table with in-frame rearrangements only. Some clones are missing; in checked studies, unresolved V genes explain under half, and the rest has no known cause. The sample contains 20,000 to 25,000 clones, roughly 69% of them found a single time. The ten top clones hold 23% of the sample. From cysteine to phenylalanine, the CDR3 is 14 amino acids long. Of the read, only the CDR3 DNA is kept; its 42 bases are in frame from base 1. V trim: 4 bases; J trim: 3 bases; unmatched bases: 7. CDR1 and CDR2, per the germline V gene, are SGHRS and YFSETQ.

Regarding this clone: No cognate antigen has been identified for it. No base quality values were provided; no much bigger clone lies one nucleotide off.

The research as a whole found: Combined checkpoint inhibition as post-transplant consolidation was concluded by the authors to appear tolerable. According to the authors, a biologic rationale for studying the approach further came from T cell receptor repertoire, regulatory T cell phenotype and gut microbiota profiles.

The input for sequencing was PBMCs, taken in a trial of ipilimumab plus nivolumab as post-transplant consolidation. The chain joins TRBV5-1 to TRBJ2-7; 7 central bases correspond to TRBD1. The TCR originated in a male donor with diffuse large B-cell lymphoma. The nucleotide sequence is given as TGCGCCAGCAGCGACGACAGGGCGTACTACGAGCAGTACTTC. Translation gives CASSDDRAYYEQYF.